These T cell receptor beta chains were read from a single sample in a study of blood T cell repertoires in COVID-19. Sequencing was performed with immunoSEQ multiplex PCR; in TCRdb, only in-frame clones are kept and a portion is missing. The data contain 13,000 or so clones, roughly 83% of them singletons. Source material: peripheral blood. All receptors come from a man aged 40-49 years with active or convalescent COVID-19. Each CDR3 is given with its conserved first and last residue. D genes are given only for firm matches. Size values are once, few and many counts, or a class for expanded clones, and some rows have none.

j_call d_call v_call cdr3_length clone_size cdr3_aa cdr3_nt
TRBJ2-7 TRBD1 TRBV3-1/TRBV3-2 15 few CASSSRQGTFDEQYF TGTGCCAGCAGCTCCCGACAGGGCACGTTCGACGAGCAGTACTTC
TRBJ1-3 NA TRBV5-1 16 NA CASSLASGSGGNTIYF TGCGCCAGCAGCTTGGCCTCGGGTTCTGGTGGAAACACCATATATTTT
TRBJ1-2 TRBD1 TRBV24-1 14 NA CATSGAQGDYGYTF TGTGCCACCAGTGGTGCCCAGGGGGACTATGGCTACACCTTC
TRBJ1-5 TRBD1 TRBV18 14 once CASSSGTGNQPQHF TGTGCCAGCTCATCGGGGACAGGTAATCAGCCCCAGCATTTT
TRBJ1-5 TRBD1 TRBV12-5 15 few CAGPKAYRGPQPQHF TGTGCTGGGCCGAAAGCTTACAGGGGGCCTCAGCCCCAGCATTTT
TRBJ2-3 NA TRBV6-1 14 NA CASSSGGDTDTQYF TGTGCCAGCAGCTCGGGGGGCGACACAGATACGCAGTATTTT
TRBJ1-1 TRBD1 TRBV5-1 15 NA CASSLATGSKTEAFF TGCGCCAGCAGCTTGGCGACAGGGTCCAAGACTGAAGCTTTCTTT
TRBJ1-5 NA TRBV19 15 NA CASSILGHTNQPQHF TGTGCCAGTAGTATTTTGGGACACACCAATCAGCCCCAGCATTTT
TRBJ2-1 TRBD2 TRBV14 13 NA CASSLPGTSHQFF TGTGCCAGCAGCCTTCCCGGGACTAGTCACCAGTTCTTC
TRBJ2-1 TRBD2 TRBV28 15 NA CASSPHSGGRHEQFF TGTGCCAGCAGTCCTCATAGCGGGGGGCGGCATGAGCAGTTCTTC
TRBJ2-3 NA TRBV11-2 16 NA CASSLLGGTSTDTQYF TGTGCCAGCAGCTTATTGGGGGGAACTAGCACAGATACGCAGTATTTT
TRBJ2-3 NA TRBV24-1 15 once CATSDFRGSTDTQYF TGTGCCACCAGTGATTTTAGGGGCAGCACAGATACGCAGTATTTT
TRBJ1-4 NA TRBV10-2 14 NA CASSESQGSFKLFF TGCGCCAGCAGTGAGAGTCAGGGGAGTTTCAAACTGTTTTTT
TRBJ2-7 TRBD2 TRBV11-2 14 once CASSRLAGAYEQYF TGTGCCAGCAGTCGACTAGCGGGGGCCTACGAGCAGTACTTC
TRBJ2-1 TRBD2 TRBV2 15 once CASKPGGGGYNEQFF TGTGCCAGCAAGCCCGGCGGGGGGGGCTACAATGAGCAGTTCTTC
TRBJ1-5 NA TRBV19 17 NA CASSILPGQGANQSQHF TGTGCCAGTAGTATCCTCCCGGGACAAGGGGCCAATCAGTCCCAGCATTTT
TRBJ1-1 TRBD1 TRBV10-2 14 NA CASIAGTGAVEAFF TGCGCCAGCATAGCCGGGACAGGGGCGGTTGAAGCTTTCTTT
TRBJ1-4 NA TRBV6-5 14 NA CASRPPGISEKLFF TGTGCCAGCAGGCCCCCAGGGATTTCGGAAAAACTGTTTTTT
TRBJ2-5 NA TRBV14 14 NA CASSFGTNQGTQYF TGTGCCAGCAGCTTCGGGACAAACCAAGGGACCCAGTACTTC
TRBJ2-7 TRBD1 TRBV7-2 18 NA CASRLSPLDRQSSYEQYF TGTGCCAGCAGATTATCTCCCCTGGACAGGCAAAGCTCCTACGAGCAGTACTTC
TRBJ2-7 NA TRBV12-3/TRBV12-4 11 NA CASSRAYEQYF TGTGCCAGCAGTCGAGCCTACGAGCAGTACTTC
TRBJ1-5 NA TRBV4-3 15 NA CASSQDRYSKQPQHF TGCGCCAGCAGCCAAGATCGGTACAGCAAACAGCCCCAGCATTTT
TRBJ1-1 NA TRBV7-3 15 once CASSLLSGGHTEAFF TGTGCCAGCAGCTTACTTAGCGGGGGACACACTGAAGCTTTCTTT
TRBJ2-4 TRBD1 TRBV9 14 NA CASNSWDSGDIQYF TGTGCCAGCAACTCCTGGGACAGTGGGGACATTCAGTACTTC
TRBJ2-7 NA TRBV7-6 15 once CASSLARGAGREQYF TGTGCCAGCAGCTTAGCCCGTGGGGCGGGGCGCGAGCAGTACTTC
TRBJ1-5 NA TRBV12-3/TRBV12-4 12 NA CASSSGGQPQHF TGTGCCAGCAGCTCGGGAGGTCAGCCCCAGCATTTT
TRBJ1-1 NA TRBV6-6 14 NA CASGLGDSRTEAFF TGTGCCAGCGGGTTAGGGGATTCGAGGACTGAAGCTTTCTTT
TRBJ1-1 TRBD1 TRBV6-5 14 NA CASSRPTGTAEAFF TGTGCCAGCAGCCGCCCGACAGGGACGGCTGAAGCTTTCTTT
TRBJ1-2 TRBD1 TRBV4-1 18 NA CASSPRGTVGSWRGGYTF TGCGCCAGCAGCCCCAGAGGGACAGTAGGAAGTTGGCGGGGTGGCTACACCTTC
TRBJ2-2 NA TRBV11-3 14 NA CASSLGGNTGELFF TGTGCCAGCAGCTTGGGAGGGAACACCGGGGAGCTGTTTTTT
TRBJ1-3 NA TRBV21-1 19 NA CASSKVRGRPRSSGNTIYF TGTGCCAGCAGCAAAGTAAGGGGCAGACCGCGGAGCTCTGGAAACACCATATATTTT
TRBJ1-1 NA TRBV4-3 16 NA CASSPGVEDSFTEAFF TGCGCCAGCAGCCCTGGGGTTGAGGACAGTTTTACTGAAGCTTTCTTT
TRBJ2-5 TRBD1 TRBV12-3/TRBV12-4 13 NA CASSPGTGETQYF TGTGCCAGCAGTCCCGGGACAGGAGAGACCCAGTACTTC
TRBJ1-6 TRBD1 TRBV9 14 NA CASSVAGGNSPLHF TGTGCCAGCAGCGTAGCAGGGGGTAATTCACCCCTCCACTTT
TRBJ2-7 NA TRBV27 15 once CASSLSGSLPYEQYF TGTGCCAGCAGTTTATCTGGTAGCCTTCCCTACGAGCAGTACTTC
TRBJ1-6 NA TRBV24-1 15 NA CATSLTAGYNSPLHF TGTGCCACCAGCCTAACGGCAGGGTATAATTCACCCCTCCACTTT
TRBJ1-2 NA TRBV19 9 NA CASSIPHVF TGTGCCAGTAGTATCCCACACGTATTC
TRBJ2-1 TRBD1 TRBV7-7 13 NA CASSSGTGNEQFF TGTGCTAGCAGCTCAGGGACAGGGAATGAGCAGTTCTTC
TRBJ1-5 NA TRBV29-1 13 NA CSVESRSNQPQHF TGCAGCGTTGAATCCCGTAGCAATCAGCCCCAGCATTTT
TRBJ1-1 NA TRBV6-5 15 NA CASERWDTKGTEAFF TGTGCCAGCGAAAGATGGGACACCAAGGGCACTGAAGCTTTCTTT